This T cell receptor (beta chain) came from a study of blood T cell repertoires in COVID-19. Study-wide context: Samples taken during acute and convalescent COVID-19 were collected in the United States, Italy and Spain. In each case, the material was cDNA or gDNA derived from T cells, B-cell-depleted T cells, or PBMCs.

V lost 8 bases and J lost 4; bases outside the gene matches: 7. This CDR3 region has 13 residues. Germline loops: CDR1 KGHSH, CDR2 LQKENI. In the original processing: Amplification from reference gene primers served as the basis for estimated nucleated cell counts. Libraries were prepared by immunoSEQ multiplex PCR; TCRdb keeps only in-frame clonotypes and omits some of them. V and J calls and clone size are as listed in that table; D and trimming were resolved from the DNA. The sample has 100,000 to 150,000 clones, about 84% seen once. The rearrangement uses TRBV18 and TRBJ1-1, with 7 bases fitting TRBD1. The receptor comes from a human donor in a cohort sampled during active COVID-19. The specimen sequenced was peripheral blood. Written as DNA, the CDR3 is TGTGCCAGCGGGCCGACAGGGATCACTGAAGCTTTCTTT. This translates into CASGPTGITEAFF.